The present T cell receptor (beta chain) was sequenced within a study of blood T cell repertoires in COVID-19. The CDR3 consists of 15 residues. Germline CDR1 is GTSNPN and CDR2 is SVGIG (reference sequence). Trimming took 3 bases from V and 8 from J, leaving 19 bases between them. This table comes from immunoSEQ multiplex PCR, and its TCRdb copy is limited to in-frame clones, with some not included. The sample lists approximately 300,000 clones; roughly 86% were seen once. The TCR comes from a woman aged 45-59 years with acute or convalescent COVID-19. Sequenced: peripheral blood. The chain uses TRBV30 and TRBJ2-2; D gene ambiguous. The CDR3 here is CAWRPFGSGWGELFF. The CDR3 DNA follows: TGTGCCTGGAGACCCTTCGGGTCCGGTTGGGGGGAGCTGTTTTTT.